Given below is one T cell receptor beta chain in context. These data are taken from a study of technical replicates of blood from a handful of donors. Looked up from germline, CDR1 is MNHNS and CDR2 is SASEGT. The CDR3 is 14 residues long. Deletions cut 3 bases from V and 3 bases from J, with 12 bases between. Repertoires were generated with immunoSEQ multiplex PCR, while TCRdb's copy carries only in-frame clones and drops some. The sample holds about 84,000 clones; about 97% are singletons and the top ten take approximately 0.2%. Sequencing was performed on T cells isolated from PBMCs. The source of this sequence is a human donor in good health. This rearrangement joins TRBV6-1 to TRBJ2-7; D may be TRBD2 (5 bases). The CDR3 loop is CASSDYRDNYEQYF. The CDR3, as DNA: TGTGCCAGCAGTGATTATCGGGATAACTACGAGCAGTACTTC.